Below are 21 T cell receptor beta chains sequenced from a single sample in a study of blood T cell repertoires in COVID-19. Generated by immunoSEQ multiplex PCR, the TCRdb table keeps only in-frame clones and is missing some. The top ten hold 8.5% to 12% of the sample, which has under 400,000 clones, around 87% seen once. The sequencing input was peripheral blood. The receptors derive from a woman aged 30 to 39 with COVID-19, enrolled during active disease.

The sample holds one count of this clone. This chain joins TRBV3-1 (or the pseudogene TRBV3-2) and TRBJ1-5, with no clear D. V was trimmed by 2 bases and J by 4 bases, leaving 9 bases between them. Germline V lookup: CDR1 LGHDT, CDR2 YNNKEL (reference sequence). This CDR3 contains 14 residues. This CDR3 is CASSQRTGNQPQHF. The CDR3 bases are TGTGCCAGCAGCCAAAGGACGGGGAATCAGCCCCAGCATTTT.

The V and J genes are TRBV5-1 and TRBJ2-5; TRBD1 agrees at 9 bases. Germline V gene sequence: CDR1 SGHRS, CDR2 YFSETQ. There are 15 residues in the CDR3. J was trimmed by 3 bases and V by 5 bases; bases with no gene match: 8. The DNA of the CDR3 is TGCGCCAGCAGTCAGGGGACAGGGTCTGAAGAGACCCAGTACTTC. Protein: CASSQGTGSEETQYF.

This clone was recorded a few times. The V call is TRBV27, the J call TRBJ2-7, with 13 bases lining up with TRBD2. The CDR3 is 16 amino acids. V shed 4 bases and J 4 bases; nucleotides not matched to a gene: 7. Germline V CDR1 and CDR2: MNHEY, SMNVEV (reference sequence). CDR3 residues: CASSSNGLAGAYEQYF. DNA of the CDR3: TGTGCCAGCAGTTCAAACGGACTAGCGGGAGCATACGAGCAGTACTTC.

V and J are TRBV5-8 and TRBJ2-4; 8 bases map to TRBD1. CDR1 is SGHTS and CDR2 is YDEGEE in the germline V gene. J gave up 0 bases and V 2 bases, and 13 bases lay outside the gene matches. The CDR3 has 19 residues. This CDR3 reads CASSFPGTGEKLAKNIQYF. CDR3 nucleotide sequence: TGTGCCAGCAGCTTTCCCGGGACAGGAGAGAAACTAGCCAAAAACATTCAGTACTTC.

The chain combines TRBV11-2 with TRBJ2-7, with 10 bases aligning to TRBD1. CDR1 is SGHAT and CDR2 is FQNNGV in the germline V gene. CDR3 length: 14 amino acids. Unmatched junction bases numbered 9, after V lost 6 bases and J lost 7 bases. The CDR3 is CASRRPGQGREQYF. CDR3 coding DNA: TGTGCCAGCAGACGACCGGGACAGGGGCGGGAGCAGTACTTC.

The chain combines TRBV5-4 with TRBJ2-5, with TRBD2 matching 7 bases. This CDR3 has 14 amino acids. Trimming took 3 bases from V and 4 from J; bases not matched to a gene: 6. Per the germline V gene, CDR1 is SGHNT and CDR2 is YYREEE (reference sequence). The CDR3 region is CASSWRDYRETQYF. In DNA, the CDR3 is TGTGCCAGCAGCTGGAGGGACTACAGAGAGACCCAGTACTTC.

This clone was observed once. V usage is TRBV27 and J usage is TRBJ1-5, with D possibly matching TRBD1 (6 bases). This CDR3 contains 15 residues. The V gene's germline CDR1 is MNHEY and CDR2 SMNVEV (reference sequence). The V end lost 3 bases, the J end lost 0 bases, and 9 bases lay between the germline ends. CDR3 DNA: TGTGCCAGCAGTTTGAGGGGGTATAGCAATCAGCCCCAGCATTTT. Translated: CASSLRGYSNQPQHF.

The V gene is TRBV4-3, the J gene TRBJ1-1; the D is unclear. The CDR3 is 13 amino acids. V was cut by 6 bases and J by 0 bases, with 8 bases left in between. Germline-derived CDR1 and CDR2 are LGHNA and YSLEER. In nucleotides, the CDR3 is TGCGCCAGCAGTACTAGTTTGAACACTGAAGCTTTCTTT. Translating it yields CASSTSLNTEAFF.

This clone was counted between two and nine times. The gene calls are TRBV5-1 and TRBJ2-7; TRBD2 aligns across 15 bases. CDR3 length: 17 amino acids. J gave up 7 bases and V 4 bases, and 12 bases lay outside the gene matches. In germline, CDR1 is SGHRS, CDR2 YFSETQ. This CDR3 is CASSPAYGTSGGLEQYF. The CDR3 bases are TGCGCCAGCAGCCCGGCATATGGGACTAGCGGGGGGCTGGAGCAGTACTTC. The whole variable domain, filled in from reference TRBV5-1 and TRBJ2-7, reads KAGVTQTPRYLIKTRGQQVTLSCSPISGHRSVSWYQQTPGQGLQFLFEYFSETQRNKGNFPGRFSGRQFSNSRSEMNVSTLELGDSALYLCASSPAYGTSGGLEQYFGPGTRLTVT.

The chain carries TRBV5-1 and TRBJ1-2; D ambiguous. The CDR3 loop spans 16 amino acids. With 6 bases removed from V and 2 bases from J, the gap between germline ends came to 20 bases. Germline V lookup: CDR1 SGHRS, CDR2 YFSETQ. CDR3 nucleotide sequence: TGCGCCAGCACCGAGAGGCCGGGGATAGCGAACTATGGCTACACCTTC. This codes for CASTERPGIANYGYTF.

The chain couples TRBV6-5 to TRBJ2-7, with a possible D match to TRBD2 (6 bases). Germline V gene sequence: CDR1 MNHEY, CDR2 SVGAGI. CDR3 length: 15 residues. With 6 bases removed from V and 1 base from J, the gap between germline ends came to 16 bases. This CDR3 reads CASSSGTEFSYEQYF. The CDR3 nucleotides read TGTGCCAGCAGCTCCGGGACTGAATTTTCCTACGAGCAGTACTTC.

The gene calls are TRBV6-5 and TRBJ1-2; 8 bases line up with TRBD1. This CDR3 is built from 13 residues. V gave up 2 bases and J gave up 10 bases; unmatched junction bases: 6. Germline values: CDR1 MNHEY, CDR2 SVGAGI. CDR3 residues: CASSYGQGRVYTF. CDR3 DNA: TGTGCCAGCAGTTACGGACAGGGAAGGGTCTACACCTTC.

This chain connects TRBV10-1 to TRBJ2-1; unclear D gene. The CDR3 contains 11 residues. The V gene's germline CDR1 is WNHNN and CDR2 SYGVQD (reference sequence). V was trimmed by 6 bases and J by 7 bases, leaving 7 bases between them. The CDR3 DNA is TGCGCCAGCAGCCACGGGAATGAGCAGTTCTTC. Translated, it gives CASSHGNEQFF.

The V and J genes are TRBV27 and TRBJ2-1; 11 bases fit TRBD2. Germline-derived CDR1 and CDR2 are MNHEY and SMNVEV (reference sequence). This CDR3 region has 15 residues. V was clipped by 3 bases and J by 5 bases; unmatched bases: 3. As DNA, the CDR3 is TGTGCCAGCAGTTTGGGACTAGCGGAAGACAATGAGCAGTTCTTC. It translates to CASSLGLAEDNEQFF.

This clone was counted a single time. This chain connects TRBV29-1 to TRBJ2-7, with 9 bases lining up with TRBD1. Germline-derived CDR1 and CDR2 are SQVTM and ANQGSEA. This CDR3 spans 14 amino acids. V gave up 8 bases and J gave up 3 bases; unmatched junction bases: 11. For the CDR3, the DNA is TGCAGCACCGCTACCGGGACAGGGTACTACGAGCAGTACTTC. Protein: CSTATGTGYYEQYF.

The chain combines TRBV3-1 (or the pseudogene TRBV3-2) with TRBJ1-1, with 8 bases identical to TRBD1. CDR1 and CDR2 (germline): LGHDT, YNNKEL (reference sequence). The V segment lost 1 base and the J segment 10 bases; nucleotides outside the gene matches: 2. This CDR3 region has 12 residues. The CDR3 nucleotides are TGTGCCAGCAGCCAAGTTACAGGGGGAGCTTTCTTT. As protein: CASSQVTGGAFF.

The chain carries TRBV10-3 and TRBJ1-4, with a tentative D call TRBD1 (5 bases). CDR3 length: 16 residues. Germline V gene data show CDR1 as ENHRY and CDR2 as SYGVKD. CDR3 DNA: TGTGCATCCACCCGCGGCGGGGCTTCAACTAATGAAAAACTGTTTTTT. Translated: CASTRGGASTNEKLFF.

The genes are TRBV30 and TRBJ2-7; 7 bases match TRBD1. CDR3 length: 13 residues. Trimming removed 0 bases from V and 1 base from J; junction bases left unmatched: 0. In germline, CDR1 is GTSNPN, CDR2 SVGIG (reference sequence). The CDR3 reads CAWSVDRSYEQYF. The CDR3 DNA reads as TGTGCCTGGAGTGTGGACAGGTCCTACGAGCAGTACTTC. Combining the CDR3 with reference TRBV30 and TRBJ2-7 gives the whole variable domain SQTIHQWPATLVQPVGSPLSLECTVEGTSNPNLYWYRQAAGRGLQLLFYSVGIGQISSEVPQNLSASRPQDRQFILSSKKLLLSDSGFYLCAWSVDRSYEQYFGPGTRLTVT.

The V gene is TRBV3-1 (or the pseudogene TRBV3-2), the J gene TRBJ2-3; D ambiguous. This CDR3 has 14 residues. Trimming left V 3 bases short and J 3 bases short, with 10 bases between. Germline CDR1 reads LGHDT; CDR2 reads YNNKEL (reference sequence). CDR3 loop: CASSQASITDTQYF. The DNA for the CDR3 is TGTGCCAGCAGCCAGGCTAGTATAACAGATACGCAGTATTTT.

The chain employs TRBV7-3 and TRBJ2-2, with 7 positions matching TRBD2. Germline assignment: CDR1 SGHTA and CDR2 FQGTGA. J gave up 8 bases and V 8 bases, and 8 bases lay outside the gene matches. This CDR3 region has 13 residues. The CDR3 nucleotides are TGTGCCAGCGGTCCAGCGGGAACTGGGGAGCTGTTTTTT. Its translation is CASGPAGTGELFF.

The V and J genes are TRBV5-1 and TRBJ2-5; 8 positions match TRBD2. CDR1 and CDR2 (germline): SGHRS, YFSETQ. The CDR3 has 15 residues. V gave up 4 bases and J gave up 2 bases; unmatched junction bases: 7. CDR3 nucleotides: TGCGCCAGCAGCGGCCGACTAGCGAAGCAAGAGACCCAGTACTTC. It specifies CASSGRLAKQETQYF.